This passage covers 32 T cell receptor beta chains from one sample sequenced in a study of shared clonotypes between healthy human individuals. Some clones are missing from TCRdb's copy, which holds only in-frame ones; the method was immunoSEQ multiplex PCR. Seen here are some 450,000 clones, around 77% observed once, and the top ten hold around 12%. Material: PBMCs. The receptors stem from a woman aged 35 to 49 in good health. Some clones in this sample may be carry-over from other donors' samples.

Comment on this clone: A single base separates this from a much larger clone, so it may be a read error. The rearrangement links TRBV4-1 to TRBJ2-7; 8 bases are a match to TRBD1. This CDR3 has 18 residues. Germline-derived CDR1 and CDR2 are MGHRA and YSYEKL. The CDR3 sequence is CAGSQDSTRTGRTDEQYF. The CDR3, as DNA: TGCGCCGGCAGCCAAGACTCAACCAGGACAGGGAGGACCGACGAGCAGTACTTC.

This clone was observed a handful of times. The V call is TRBV4-3, the J call TRBJ2-2; 9 bases match TRBD1. The CDR3 is made up of 17 amino acids. V shed 0 bases, J shed 6 bases, and the junction held 8 bases outside the gene matches. Germline CDR1 is LGHNA and CDR2 is YSLEER. CDR3 loop: CASSQDHGTGWSGELFF. CDR3 nucleotides: TGCGCCAGCAGCCAAGATCATGGGACAGGGTGGTCCGGGGAGCTGTTTTTT.

V and J are TRBV9 and TRBJ2-2; no definite D call. The CDR3 is 14 residues long. In germline, CDR1 is SGDLS, CDR2 YYNGEE. Trimming left V 4 bases short and J 3 bases short, with 10 bases between. CDR3 loop: CASSHRSYTGELFF. The CDR3 region has the DNA TGTGCCAGCAGCCACCGGTCCTACACCGGGGAGCTGTTTTTT.

For this clone: One base away lies a much larger clone, so this may be a sequencing read error. The same CDR3 is also encoded by other DNA sequences in this sample. This chain links TRBV11-3 with TRBJ2-5, with TRBD1 matching over 9 bases. The CDR3 runs 17 residues. Germline lookup yields CDR1 SGHNT and CDR2 YENEEA. CDR3 protein: CASSSGQGTGPQETQYF. The CDR3 coding sequence is TGTGCCAGCAGCTCGGGACAGGGTACGGGTCCCCAAGAGACTCAGTACTTC.

The chain is built from TRBV30 and TRBJ2-3; TRBD2 aligns across 8 bases. J was trimmed by 3 bases and V by 0 bases; bases with no gene match: 8. Germline-derived CDR1 and CDR2 are GTSNPN and SVGIG (reference sequence). The CDR3 extends over 16 amino acids. DNA for the CDR3: TGTGCCTGGAGTGTCGGGAGCGGGAGTTGGACAGATACGCAGTATTTT. Protein: CAWSVGSGSWTDTQYF. Full variable domain (missing parts from reference TRBV30 and TRBJ2-3): SQTIHQWPATLVQPVGSPLSLECTVEGTSNPNLYWYRQAAGRGLQLLFYSVGIGQISSEVPQNLSASRPQDRQFILSSKKLLLSDSGFYLCAWSVGSGSWTDTQYFGPGTRLTVL.

The V call is TRBV7-9, the J call TRBJ1-2; TRBD1 agrees at 7 bases. J gave up 0 bases and V 1 base, and 5 bases lay outside the gene matches. Germline lookup yields CDR1 SEHNR and CDR2 FQNEAQ (reference sequence). The CDR3 consists of 16 residues. CDR3 sequence: CASSLGGTAANYGYTF. Here the CDR3 DNA reads TGTGCCAGCAGCTTAGGCGGGACAGCCGCTAACTATGGCTACACCTTC. Full variable domain (outside the CDR3, taken from reference TRBV7-9 and TRBJ1-2): DTGVSQNPRHKITKRGQNVTFRCDPISEHNRLYWYRQTLGQGPEFLTYFQNEAQLEKSRLLSDRFSAERPKGSFSTLEIQRTEQGDSAMYLCASSLGGTAANYGYTFGSGTRLTVV.

The gene calls are TRBV7-9 and TRBJ2-1; the D gene is possibly TRBD1 (6 bases). V lost 0 bases, J lost 4 bases, and 19 bases lay in between. The CDR3 runs to 18 residues. Per germline, CDR1 SEHNR and CDR2 FQNEAQ (reference sequence). The CDR3 loop is CASSLAGRGLQFYNEQFF. Written as DNA, the CDR3 is TGTGCCAGCAGCTTAGCGGGCAGGGGTCTTCAATTTTACAATGAGCAGTTCTTC.

The gene calls are TRBV4-2 and TRBJ2-4, with 7 bases aligning to TRBD2. This CDR3 has 17 amino acids. V gave up 4 bases and J gave up 1 base; unmatched junction bases: 10. Germline-derived CDR1 and CDR2 are LGHNA and YNFKEQ. The CDR3 DNA follows: TGTGCCAGCAGCCCTTCGCTAGGCGGGGGTGCCAAAAACATTCAGTACTTC. It is translated as CASSPSLGGGAKNIQYF.

V and J are TRBV5-4 and TRBJ2-1, with TRBD2 matching over 7 bases. The V segment lost 5 bases and the J segment 5 bases; nucleotides outside the gene matches: 13. CDR3 length: 16 amino acids. Germline CDR1 and CDR2: SGHNT and YYREEE (reference sequence). CDR3 protein: CASRPGGGRNDNEQFF. The CDR3 region has the DNA TGTGCCAGCAGACCTGGGGGAGGGAGGAACGACAATGAGCAGTTCTTC.

DNA of the CDR3: TGTGCCAGCAGCTTGGGTGTAAGCGCGAACACCGGGGAGCTGTTTTTT. As protein: CASSLGVSANTGELFF. The V call is TRBV7-2, the J call TRBJ2-2; no clear D gene. This CDR3 contains 16 residues. Looked up from germline, CDR1 is SGHTA and CDR2 is FQGNSA. The V gene lost 3 bases and the J gene lost 0 bases, with 11 bases spanning the gap. Supplemented by reference TRBV7-2 and TRBJ2-2, the full variable domain reads GAGVSQSPSNKVTEKGKDVELRCDPISGHTALYWYRQSLGQGLEFLIYFQGNSAPDKSGLPSDRFSAERTGGSVSTLTIQRTQQEDSAVYLCASSLGVSANTGELFFGEGSRLTVL.

This chain connects TRBV5-6 to TRBJ1-1; a weak D match, TRBD1 (5 bases). The CDR3 contains 14 residues. CDR1 SGHDT and CDR2 YYEEEE come from the germline V gene. V lost 4 bases to trimming and J lost 11 bases, with 21 bases between them. Here the CDR3 reads CASSAGTANGEAFF. Written as DNA, the CDR3 is TGTGCCAGCAGCGCTGGGACGGCGAACGGGGAGGCTTTCTTT.

On this clone: A far larger clone differs by one base, so this is likely a read error. The chain uses TRBV5-4 and TRBJ2-5; 8 positions match TRBD2. V shed 3 bases and J 2 bases; nucleotides not matched to a gene: 3. This CDR3 region has 14 residues. Germline loops: CDR1 SGHNT, CDR2 YYREEE (reference sequence). CDR3 amino acids: CASSSQREQETQYF. CDR3 bases: TGTGCCAGCAGCTCGCAGCGGGAGCAAGAGACCCAGTACTTC.

This chain uses TRBV28 with TRBJ1-2; no clear D. The V end was cut by 8 bases, the J end by 4 bases, with 17 bases between. The V gene's germline CDR1 is MDHEN and CDR2 SYDVKM. The CDR3 covers 14 residues. This CDR3 reads CASGGSETSYGYTF. CDR3 nucleotides: TGTGCCAGCGGCGGATCAGAGACATCCTATGGCTACACCTTC.

The gene calls are TRBV13 and TRBJ2-7, with D maybe TRBD1 (5 bases). Per germline, CDR1 PRHDT and CDR2 FYEKMQ (reference sequence). V lost 1 base, J lost 2 bases, and 9 bases lay in between. The CDR3 length is 14 residues. CDR3 DNA: TGTGCCAGCAGCTTAGAGGGGCAAACCTACGAGCAGTACTTC. It is translated as CASSLEGQTYEQYF.

This chain connects TRBV30 to TRBJ1-4, with 10 positions matching TRBD1. Trimming at V came to 3 bases and at J to 7 bases, leaving 5 bases not matched to a gene. There are 14 residues in the CDR3. Germline values: CDR1 GTSNPN, CDR2 SVGIG (reference sequence). CDR3 sequence: CAWSATGGLEKLFF. The CDR3 DNA sequence: TGTGCCTGGAGCGCGACAGGGGGCCTTGAAAAACTGTTTTTT.

The CDR3: CAISESTLGTYEQYF. The CDR3 coding sequence is TGTGCCATCAGTGAGTCGACTCTAGGCACCTACGAGCAGTACTTC. The rearrangement uses TRBV10-3 and TRBJ2-7; no firm D call. Trimming removed 0 bases at V and 2 bases at J, with 11 bases between. Germline values: CDR1 ENHRY, CDR2 SYGVKD. CDR3 length equals 15 residues.

This clone showed up just a few times. V and J are TRBV15 and TRBJ2-7, with D tentatively TRBD2 (6 bases). The germline V gene has CDR1 LNHNV and CDR2 YYDKDF (reference sequence). CDR3 size: 13 residues. Trimming removed 0 bases from V and 5 bases from J, with 8 bases in between. Here the CDR3 reads CATSRDRRDEQYF. In nucleotides, the CDR3 is TGTGCCACCAGCAGAGATCGGAGGGACGAGCAGTACTTC.

The chain joins TRBV15 to TRBJ2-1; no firm D call. Germline V gives CDR1 LNHNV, CDR2 YYDKDF (reference sequence). Trimming took off 0 bases at V and 3 bases at J, with 12 bases between the two ends. The CDR3 has 16 residues. CDR3 loop: CATSRDRSIRYNEQFF. The CDR3 region has the DNA TGTGCCACCAGCAGAGATAGGTCGATCCGCTACAATGAGCAGTTCTTC.

The chain couples TRBV28 to TRBJ2-7; 7 nucleotides match TRBD2. The junction had 15 bases not matched to a gene; V was cut back by 5 bases and J by 5 bases. Germline V gene sequence: CDR1 MDHEN, CDR2 SYDVKM. The CDR3 runs to 16 residues. Here the CDR3 DNA reads TGTGCCAGCAGTCTCACCGGCGGGGCGGGAGTGAACGAGCAGTACTTC. Translating gives CASSLTGGAGVNEQYF.

The V gene is TRBV5-1, the J gene TRBJ2-3; D is undetermined. The CDR3 runs 14 residues. Germline V gene sequence: CDR1 SGHRS, CDR2 YFSETQ. The V and J ends lost 0 bases and 4 bases respectively, with 9 bases between them. The CDR3 DNA follows: TGCGCCAGCAGCTTGGTGGGGATTGCAGATACGCAGTATTTT. Its protein product is CASSLVGIADTQYF. The full variable domain, its missing parts supplied by reference TRBV5-1 and TRBJ2-3, is KAGVTQTPRYLIKTRGQQVTLSCSPISGHRSVSWYQQTPGQGLQFLFEYFSETQRNKGNFPGRFSGRQFSNSRSEMNVSTLELGDSALYLCASSLVGIADTQYFGPGTRLTVL.

The chain couples TRBV5-4 to TRBJ1-2, with 7 bases aligning to TRBD1. V was pared by 0 bases and J by 7 bases, with 9 bases of the junction left unmatched. Germline V gives CDR1 SGHNT, CDR2 YYREEE (reference sequence). The CDR3 spans 15 residues. The CDR3 DNA reads as TGTGCCAGCAGCTTGGTCCGACAGGGACTAGGTGGCTACACCTTC. It codes for CASSLVRQGLGGYTF.

Note on this clone: Distinct nucleotide sequences in the sample also encode this CDR3. The rearrangement uses TRBV28 and TRBJ1-1, with D unresolved. V was cut by 1 base and J by 1 base, with 7 bases left in between. The CDR3 has 14 residues. The germline gives CDR1 MDHEN, CDR2 SYDVKM. CDR3 residues: CASSLFRGNTEAFF. The CDR3, as DNA: TGTGCCAGCAGTTTATTTCGGGGGAACACTGAAGCTTTCTTT.

The V call is TRBV5-4, the J call TRBJ2-1; D perhaps matches TRBD2 (6 bases). This CDR3 is built from 15 residues. Germline V gives CDR1 SGHNT, CDR2 YYREEE (reference sequence). Trimming shortened V by 3 bases and J by 0 bases, and 10 bases separated the two germline ends. Here the CDR3 reads CASSSGTGSYNEQFF. The CDR3 DNA follows: TGTGCCAGCAGCTCCGGGACTGGCTCCTACAATGAGCAGTTCTTC.

In its sample, this clone was seen a few times. The J gene is TRBJ1-2, the V gene TRBV30; 10 bases line up with TRBD1. CDR1 is GTSNPN and CDR2 is SVGIG in the germline V gene (reference sequence). The ends lost 8 bases at V and 5 bases at J; junction bases unmatched: 11. The CDR3 loop spans 14 amino acids. The CDR3 loop reads CAQIRDRGLYGYTF. In nucleotides, the CDR3 is TGTGCCCAGATCCGGGACAGGGGTCTTTATGGCTACACCTTC.

The sample holds many counts of this clone. The chain employs TRBV6-1 and TRBJ1-2, with TRBD1 identical over 8 bases. The germline V gene has CDR1 MNHNS and CDR2 SASEGT. CDR3 length equals 16 residues. Trimming cost V 0 bases and J 4 bases; bases outside gene matches: 7. The CDR3: CASSEAGQASFYGYTF. CDR3 nucleotides: TGTGCCAGCAGTGAAGCGGGACAGGCCTCCTTCTATGGCTACACCTTC.

This clone was found many times. CDR3 DNA sequence: TGTGCCAGCAGCTTGGTCCCGACAGGGGGGGCGCCGACCCAGTACTTC. Protein: CASSLVPTGGAPTQYF. The chain combines TRBV5-6 with TRBJ2-5; TRBD1 matches 9 bases. In germline, CDR1 is SGHDT, CDR2 YYEEEE. V dropped 0 bases and J dropped 7; count of bases not matched to a gene: 10. The CDR3 is 16 amino acids.

This chain links TRBV30 with TRBJ2-1; D is unresolved. The germline CDR1 and CDR2 sequences are GTSNPN and SVGIG (reference sequence). V gave up 0 bases and J gave up 2 bases, with 11 bases separating them. The CDR3 spans 15 residues. In nucleotides, the CDR3 is TGTGCCTGGAGTGTACTCGGGCGGCCCTACAATGAGCAGTTCTTC. This codes for CAWSVLGRPYNEQFF.

This chain links TRBV10-3 with TRBJ1-2; 12 bases map to TRBD1. Germline CDR1 reads ENHRY; CDR2 reads SYGVKD. The CDR3 spans 15 residues. V dropped 4 bases and J dropped 8; count of bases not matched to a gene: 8. The CDR3 loop is CAISARDRGPYGYTF. For the CDR3, the DNA is TGTGCCATCAGTGCTCGGGACAGGGGGCCGTACGGCTACACCTTC.

The chain uses TRBV5-1 and TRBJ1-1; no reliable D call. Per germline, CDR1 SGHRS and CDR2 YFSETQ. The CDR3 length is 15 residues. V lost 4 bases and J lost 1, with 14 bases in between. CDR3 DNA sequence: TGCGCCAGCAGCACCAGACGTGGGTGGAACACTGAAGCTTTCTTT. Its protein is CASSTRRGWNTEAFF.

This clone has a single count. V is TRBV9 and J is TRBJ2-1, with D perhaps assigned TRBD1 or TRBD2 (7 bases each). Germline loops: CDR1 SGDLS, CDR2 YYNGEE. Trimming cost V 3 bases and J 5 bases, with 12 bases left between them. The CDR3 has 14 residues. The chain's CDR3 is CASSAQGGHNEQFF. CDR3 coding DNA: TGTGCCAGCAGCGCCCAGGGGGGGCACAATGAGCAGTTCTTC.

This CDR3 reads CASSPTLETGTDTQYF. The CDR3 DNA sequence: TGTGCCAGCAGCCCTACTCTAGAGACTGGCACAGATACGCAGTATTTT. The gene calls are TRBV7-2 and TRBJ2-3; no firm D call. Trimming took off 5 bases at V and 1 base at J, with 16 bases between the two ends. The CDR3 length is 16 residues. Per germline, CDR1 SGHTA and CDR2 FQGNSA.

The V gene is TRBV7-3, the J gene TRBJ2-7, with D perhaps matching TRBD1 or TRBD2 (5 bases each). Trimming shortened V by 2 bases and J by 6 bases, and 14 bases separated the two germline ends. Germline assignment: CDR1 SGHTA and CDR2 FQGTGA. This CDR3 comprises 14 residues. This CDR3 is CASSLGGRDPEQYF. The CDR3, as DNA: TGTGCCAGCAGCTTAGGGGGTAGGGACCCCGAGCAGTACTTC.